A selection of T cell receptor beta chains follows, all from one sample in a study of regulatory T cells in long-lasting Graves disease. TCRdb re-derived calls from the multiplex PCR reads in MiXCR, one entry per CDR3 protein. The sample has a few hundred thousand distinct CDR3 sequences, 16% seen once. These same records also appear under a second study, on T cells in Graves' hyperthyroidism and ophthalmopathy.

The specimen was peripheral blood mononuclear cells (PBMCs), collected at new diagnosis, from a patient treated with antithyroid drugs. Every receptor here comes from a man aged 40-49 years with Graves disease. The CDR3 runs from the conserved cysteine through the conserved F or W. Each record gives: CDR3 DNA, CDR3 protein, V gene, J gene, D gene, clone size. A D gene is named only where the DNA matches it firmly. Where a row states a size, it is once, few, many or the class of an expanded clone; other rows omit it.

CDR3nt: TGCGCCAGCAGCCGAACCCCGACAGGGCAAGAGACCCAGTACTTC
CDR3aa: CASSRTPTGQETQYF
v_gene: TRBV5-1
j_gene: TRBJ2-5
d_gene: TRBD1
abundance: many

CDR3nt: TGTGCCAGTAAGGGGAGCGGGGGGGCACATGAGCAGTTCTTC
CDR3aa: CASKGSGGAHEQFF
v_gene: TRBV6-2/TRBV6-3
j_gene: TRBJ2-1
d_gene: TRBD2
abundance: many

CDR3nt: TGTGCCAGCAGCGTAGACGTGCGGGGGTCCTTGAATACGCAGTATTTT
CDR3aa: CASSVDVRGSLNTQYF
v_gene: TRBV9
j_gene: TRBJ2-3
d_gene: TRBD2
abundance: .

CDR3nt: TGCAGTGCTAGGCCCGCGGGGTTGGCTGAAGCTTTCTTT
CDR3aa: CSARPAGLAEAFF
v_gene: TRBV20-1
j_gene: TRBJ1-1
d_gene: .
abundance: .

CDR3nt: TGCGCCAGCAGCCCTGGGGCGTGGGGAGGAGAGACCCAGTACTTC
CDR3aa: CASSPGAWGGETQYF
v_gene: TRBV5-1
j_gene: TRBJ2-5
d_gene: .
abundance: .

CDR3nt: TGTGCCAGCGGCATGACAGGGCGTGATTCACCCCTCCACTTT
CDR3aa: CASGMTGRDSPLHF
v_gene: TRBV7-8
j_gene: TRBJ1-6
d_gene: TRBD1
abundance: many

CDR3nt: TGTGCCAGCAGTTACCCCCGGGGCGCCGGGGAGCTGTTTTTT
CDR3aa: CASSYPRGAGELFF
v_gene: TRBV6-5
j_gene: TRBJ2-2
d_gene: .
abundance: few

CDR3nt: TGTGCCAGCAGCCTGGACGGGACAGCGGATGTAGCCCAGCATTTT
CDR3aa: CASSLDGTADVAQHF
v_gene: TRBV2
j_gene: TRBJ1-5
d_gene: TRBD1
abundance: many

CDR3nt: TGTGCCAGCTCGGAGCTAGCCGCCGGGGAGCTGTTTTTT
CDR3aa: CASSELAAGELFF
v_gene: TRBV7-9
j_gene: TRBJ2-2
d_gene: .
abundance: few

CDR3nt: TGTGCCAGCAGCTTAAGTGTAGAGGGGGCTCGAGAGCAGTACTTC
CDR3aa: CASSLSVEGAREQYF
v_gene: TRBV11-3
j_gene: TRBJ2-7
d_gene: TRBD1
abundance: many

CDR3nt: TGTGCCAGCAGCTTGGGACTAGCGGGGGGCCAAGAGACCCAGTACTTC
CDR3aa: CASSLGLAGGQETQYF
v_gene: TRBV2
j_gene: TRBJ2-5
d_gene: TRBD2
abundance: many

CDR3nt: TGCAGCGCCAGGGCAGGGGGTGACTATGGCTACACCTTC
CDR3aa: CSARAGGDYGYTF
v_gene: TRBV29-1
j_gene: TRBJ1-2
d_gene: TRBD1
abundance: .

CDR3nt: TGTGCCAGCAGTTCCTCGTTCTTGGCAGGGGGACCCTACGAGCAGTACTTC
CDR3aa: CASSSSFLAGGPYEQYF
v_gene: TRBV28
j_gene: TRBJ2-7
d_gene: TRBD1
abundance: many

CDR3nt: TGCAGTGCTAAGGGACGGAAAAACACCGGGGAGCTGTTTTTT
CDR3aa: CSAKGRKNTGELFF
v_gene: TRBV20-1
j_gene: TRBJ2-2
d_gene: .
abundance: many

CDR3nt: TGTGCCAGCAGCGCGGCGCAGGGAAAGGAGACCCAGTACTTC
CDR3aa: CASSAAQGKETQYF
v_gene: TRBV11-2
j_gene: TRBJ2-5
d_gene: .
abundance: many

CDR3nt: TGCAGCGTTGTAACGGGGGGAGGAACTGAAGCTTTCTTT
CDR3aa: CSVVTGGGTEAFF
v_gene: TRBV29-1
j_gene: TRBJ1-1
d_gene: .
abundance: many

CDR3nt: TGTGCCAGCATAGATACCCCACCGACATGGGGGAACACCGGGGAGCTGTTTTTT
CDR3aa: CASIDTPPTWGNTGELFF
v_gene: TRBV6-1
j_gene: TRBJ2-2
d_gene: .
abundance: many

CDR3nt: TGTGCCAGCAGCTTGTTGGCCTCGGCCTCTGGGGCCAACGTCCTGACTTTC
CDR3aa: CASSLLASASGANVLTF
v_gene: TRBV5-4
j_gene: TRBJ2-6
d_gene: .
abundance: .

CDR3nt: TGTGCCAGCAGTTTCTTTTCCGGGGCCAATAATCAGCCCCAGCATTTT
CDR3aa: CASSFFSGANNQPQHF
v_gene: TRBV12-3/TRBV12-4
j_gene: TRBJ1-5
d_gene: .
abundance: many

CDR3nt: TGTGCCAGCAGGCCGACCGTAGGCATTGAGCAGTTCTTC
CDR3aa: CASRPTVGIEQFF
v_gene: TRBV27
j_gene: TRBJ2-1
d_gene: .
abundance: many

CDR3nt: TGTGCCAGTACTAAAAGGAGGTCCAGTGGGGAGACCCAGTACTTC
CDR3aa: CASTKRRSSGETQYF
v_gene: TRBV19
j_gene: TRBJ2-5
d_gene: .
abundance: many

CDR3nt: TGCAGTGCTAGCATAGGAGGCAATCAGCCCCAGCATTTT
CDR3aa: CSASIGGNQPQHF
v_gene: TRBV20-1
j_gene: TRBJ1-5
d_gene: .
abundance: many

CDR3nt: TGCGCCAGCAGCCAAGATGTCGAGGGGCGCGAGCAGTACTTC
CDR3aa: CASSQDVEGREQYF
v_gene: TRBV4-3
j_gene: TRBJ2-7
d_gene: .
abundance: .

CDR3nt: TGTGCCAGCAGGGTAGGGGTCGGGCCCTTTTACGAGCAGTACTTC
CDR3aa: CASRVGVGPFYEQYF
v_gene: TRBV27
j_gene: TRBJ2-7
d_gene: .
abundance: few

CDR3nt: TGTGCCAGCAGCCTGACTAGTAACTACGAGCAGTACTTC
CDR3aa: CASSLTSNYEQYF
v_gene: TRBV7-3
j_gene: TRBJ2-7
d_gene: .
abundance: few

CDR3nt: TGTGCCAGCAGCTTGGACGGAATTTTTCACTATGGCTACACCTTC
CDR3aa: CASSLDGIFHYGYTF
v_gene: TRBV6-1
j_gene: TRBJ1-2
d_gene: .
abundance: once

CDR3nt: TGTGCCAGCAGCCTCAGGGGGGCAAGCTCCTACGAGCAGTACTTC
CDR3aa: CASSLRGASSYEQYF
v_gene: TRBV28
j_gene: TRBJ2-7
d_gene: .
abundance: many

CDR3nt: TGTGCCAGCAGTGAACGAAGACAAGAGACCCAGTACTTC
CDR3aa: CASSERRQETQYF
v_gene: TRBV2
j_gene: TRBJ2-5
d_gene: .
abundance: .

CDR3nt: TGTGCCAGCACCCCCTCGGGGGCGAACACCGGGGAGCTGTTTTTT
CDR3aa: CASTPSGANTGELFF
v_gene: TRBV6-1
j_gene: TRBJ2-2
d_gene: .
abundance: many

CDR3nt: TGCGCCAGCAGCCAAGATAGAACGGGGGGGACAACAGATACGCAGTATTTT
CDR3aa: CASSQDRTGGTTDTQYF
v_gene: TRBV4-1
j_gene: TRBJ2-3
d_gene: TRBD2
abundance: .

CDR3nt: TGCGCCAGCAGCCTCGAGAGCACAGATACGCAGTATTTT
CDR3aa: CASSLESTDTQYF
v_gene: TRBV5-1
j_gene: TRBJ2-3
d_gene: .
abundance: many

CDR3nt: TGCAGCGTTGAAGATAGGAAGCGGGGGTACAATGAGCAGTTCTTC
CDR3aa: CSVEDRKRGYNEQFF
v_gene: TRBV29-1
j_gene: TRBJ2-1
d_gene: TRBD2
abundance: many

CDR3nt: TGTGCCTGGGGGCCCGAAGGGCAGTACTTC
CDR3aa: CAWGPEGQYF
v_gene: TRBV30
j_gene: TRBJ2-7
d_gene: .
abundance: many

CDR3nt: TGTGCCAGCAGTCCCATGGAGAACACTGAAGCTTTCTTT
CDR3aa: CASSPMENTEAFF
v_gene: TRBV12-3/TRBV12-4
j_gene: TRBJ1-1
d_gene: .
abundance: many

CDR3nt: TGTGCCAGCAGTTTACGATGGCGCCGGACCTACGAGCAGTACTTC
CDR3aa: CASSLRWRRTYEQYF
v_gene: TRBV28
j_gene: TRBJ2-7
d_gene: .
abundance: many

CDR3nt: TGCAGTGCTAGAGTGGATGGAAACAATGAGCAGTTCTTC
CDR3aa: CSARVDGNNEQFF
v_gene: TRBV20-1
j_gene: TRBJ2-1
d_gene: .
abundance: many